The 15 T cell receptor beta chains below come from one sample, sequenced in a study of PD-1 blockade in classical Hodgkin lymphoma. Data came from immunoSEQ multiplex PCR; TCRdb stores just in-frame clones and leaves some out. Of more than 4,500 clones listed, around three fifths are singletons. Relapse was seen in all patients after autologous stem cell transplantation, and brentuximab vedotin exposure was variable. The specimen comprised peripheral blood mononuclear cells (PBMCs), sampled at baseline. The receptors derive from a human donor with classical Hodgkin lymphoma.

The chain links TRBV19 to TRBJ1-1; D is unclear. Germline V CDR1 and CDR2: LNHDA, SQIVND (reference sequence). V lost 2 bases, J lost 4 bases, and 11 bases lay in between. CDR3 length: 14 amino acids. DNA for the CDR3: TGTGCCAGTAGTATAAGTAGTAGTCGCACTGAAGCTTTCTTT. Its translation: CASSISSSRTEAFF. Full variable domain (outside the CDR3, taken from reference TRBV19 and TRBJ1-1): DGGITQSPKYLFRKEGQNVTLSCEQNLNHDAMYWYRQDPGQGLRLIYYSQIVNDFQKGDIAEGYSVSREKKESFPLTVTSAQKNPTAFYLCASSISSSRTEAFFGQGTRLTVV.

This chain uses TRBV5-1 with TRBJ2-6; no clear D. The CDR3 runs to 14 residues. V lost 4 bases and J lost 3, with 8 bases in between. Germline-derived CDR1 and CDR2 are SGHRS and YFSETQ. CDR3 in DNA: TGCGCCAGCAGCCAGGAGATTGGGGCCAACGTCCTGACTTTC. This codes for CASSQEIGANVLTF.

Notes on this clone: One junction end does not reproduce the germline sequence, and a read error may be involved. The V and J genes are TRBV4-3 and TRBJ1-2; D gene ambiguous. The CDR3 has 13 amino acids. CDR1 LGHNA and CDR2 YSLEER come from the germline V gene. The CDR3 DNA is TGCGCCAGCAGCCAAGATGCAGACTATGGCTACATCTTC. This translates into CASSQDADYGYIF.

CDR3 bases: TGTGCCAGCACTCTGGGGCGTTATAATTCACCCCTCCACTTT. Translated, it gives CASTLGRYNSPLHF. This chain uses TRBV6-5 with TRBJ1-6; D might be TRBD1 (5 bases). The CDR3 is 14 residues long. The ends were cut back, 7 bases at V and 4 bases at J, with 11 bases in the middle. Per the germline V gene, CDR1 is MNHEY and CDR2 is SVGAGI.

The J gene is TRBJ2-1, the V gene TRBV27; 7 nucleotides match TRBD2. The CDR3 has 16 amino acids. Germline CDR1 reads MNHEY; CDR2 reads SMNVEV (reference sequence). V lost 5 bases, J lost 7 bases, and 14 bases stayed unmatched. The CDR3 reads CASSPIWPDSGNEQFF. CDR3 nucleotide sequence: TGTGCCAGCAGTCCTATATGGCCAGATAGCGGGAATGAGCAGTTCTTC.

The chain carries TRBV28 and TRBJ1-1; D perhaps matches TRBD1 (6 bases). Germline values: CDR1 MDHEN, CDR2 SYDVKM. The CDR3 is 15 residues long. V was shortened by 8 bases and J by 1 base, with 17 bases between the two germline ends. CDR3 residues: CASGKWDTTNTEAFF. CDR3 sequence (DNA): TGTGCCAGCGGAAAATGGGACACAACGAACACTGAAGCTTTCTTT.

CDR3 nucleotides: TGTGCCAGCAGCCTTGGAGCGGCCACTGAAGCTTTCTTT. Translating gives CASSLGAATEAFF. The chain links TRBV11-1 to TRBJ1-1; no definite D call. The CDR3 is 13 amino acids. Germline V lookup: CDR1 SGHAT, CDR2 FQDESV (reference sequence). The V end was cut by 5 bases, the J end by 4 bases, with 11 bases between.

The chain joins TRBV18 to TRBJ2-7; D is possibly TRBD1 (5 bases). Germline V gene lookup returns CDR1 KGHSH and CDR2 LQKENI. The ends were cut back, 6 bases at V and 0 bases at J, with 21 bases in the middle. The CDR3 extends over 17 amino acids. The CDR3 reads CASSDKLPTASSYEQYF. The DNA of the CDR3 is TGTGCCAGCTCGGACAAATTACCGACAGCGAGCTCCTACGAGCAGTACTTC. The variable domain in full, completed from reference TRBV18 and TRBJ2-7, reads NAGVMQNPRHLVRRRGQEARLRCSPMKGHSHVYWYRQLPEEGLKFMVYLQKENIIDESGMPKERFSAEFPKEGPSILRIQQVVRGDSAAYFCASSDKLPTASSYEQYFGPGTRLTVT.

The CDR3 spells CASSEGRGIGNTIYF. As DNA, the CDR3 is TGTGCCAGCAGTGAAGGCAGGGGGATAGGGAACACCATATATTTT. V is TRBV6-1 and J is TRBJ1-3; TRBD1 matches at 7 bases. This CDR3 region has 15 residues. Germline values: CDR1 MNHNS, CDR2 SASEGT. J was trimmed by 7 bases and V by 1 base; bases with no gene match: 7.

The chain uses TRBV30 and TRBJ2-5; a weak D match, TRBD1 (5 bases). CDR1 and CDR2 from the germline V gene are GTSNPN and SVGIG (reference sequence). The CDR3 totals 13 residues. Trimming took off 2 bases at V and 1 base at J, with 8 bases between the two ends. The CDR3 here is CAWSPGFQETQYF. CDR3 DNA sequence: TGTGCCTGGAGTCCAGGGTTCCAAGAGACCCAGTACTTC.

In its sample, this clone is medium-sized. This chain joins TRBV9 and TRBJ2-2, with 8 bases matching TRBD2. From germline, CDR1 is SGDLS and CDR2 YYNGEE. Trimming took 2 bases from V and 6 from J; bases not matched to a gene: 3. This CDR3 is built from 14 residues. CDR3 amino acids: CASSVAGGAGELFF. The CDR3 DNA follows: TGTGCCAGCAGCGTGGCGGGGGGTGCCGGGGAGCTGTTTTTT.

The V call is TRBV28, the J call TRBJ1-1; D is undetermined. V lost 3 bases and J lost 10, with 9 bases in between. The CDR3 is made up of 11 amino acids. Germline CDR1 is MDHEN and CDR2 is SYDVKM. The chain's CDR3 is CASSFGYIAFF. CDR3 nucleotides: TGTGCCAGCAGTTTTGGGTACATAGCTTTCTTT.

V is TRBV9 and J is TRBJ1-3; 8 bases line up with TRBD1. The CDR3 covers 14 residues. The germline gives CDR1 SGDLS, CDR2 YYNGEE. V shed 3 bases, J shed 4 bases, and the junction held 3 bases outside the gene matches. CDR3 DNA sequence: TGTGCCAGCAGCGACAGGGGGACGGGAAACACCATATATTTT. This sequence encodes CASSDRGTGNTIYF.

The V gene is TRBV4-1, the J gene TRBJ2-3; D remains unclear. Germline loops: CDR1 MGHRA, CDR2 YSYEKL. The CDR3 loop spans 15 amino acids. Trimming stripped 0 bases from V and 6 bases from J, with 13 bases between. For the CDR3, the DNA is TGCGCCAGCAGCCAAGATCGGCAGGCTGAGGATACGCAGTATTTT. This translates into CASSQDRQAEDTQYF.

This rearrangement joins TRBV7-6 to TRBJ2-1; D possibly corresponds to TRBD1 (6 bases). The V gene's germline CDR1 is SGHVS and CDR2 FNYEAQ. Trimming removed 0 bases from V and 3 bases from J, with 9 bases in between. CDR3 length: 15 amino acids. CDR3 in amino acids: CASSLATGYYNEQFF. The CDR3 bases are TGTGCCAGCAGCTTAGCGACAGGCTACTACAATGAGCAGTTCTTC.